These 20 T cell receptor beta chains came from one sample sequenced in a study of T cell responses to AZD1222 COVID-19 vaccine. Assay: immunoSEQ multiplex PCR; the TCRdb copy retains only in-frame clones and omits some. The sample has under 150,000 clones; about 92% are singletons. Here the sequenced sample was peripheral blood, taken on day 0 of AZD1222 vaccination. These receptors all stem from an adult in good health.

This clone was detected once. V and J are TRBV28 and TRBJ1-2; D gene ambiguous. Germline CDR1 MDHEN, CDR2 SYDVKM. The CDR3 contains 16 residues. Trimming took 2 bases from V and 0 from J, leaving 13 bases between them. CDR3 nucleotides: TGTGCCAGCAGTTTAAATCCGGGCCCGGCTAACTATGGCTACACCTTC. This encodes CASSLNPGPANYGYTF.

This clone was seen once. CDR3 sequence reads: CASSLSAGPYGYTF. CDR3 bases: TGTGCCAGCAGCTTATCCGCAGGCCCGTATGGCTACACCTTC. This chain uses TRBV7-2 with TRBJ1-2; D call uncertain. The CDR3 extends over 14 amino acids. V shed 2 bases and J shed 5 bases, with 12 bases lying between them. From germline, CDR1 is SGHTA and CDR2 FQGNSA.

CDR3 sequence reads: CASAGVGAGTDTQYF. In DNA form, the CDR3 reads TGTGCCAGCGCTGGGGTAGGAGCAGGCACAGATACGCAGTATTTT. The chain carries TRBV7-3 and TRBJ2-3, with D unclear. Germline-derived CDR1 and CDR2 are SGHTA and FQGTGA. CDR3 length equals 15 residues. V was pared by 8 bases and J by 1 base, with 16 bases between.

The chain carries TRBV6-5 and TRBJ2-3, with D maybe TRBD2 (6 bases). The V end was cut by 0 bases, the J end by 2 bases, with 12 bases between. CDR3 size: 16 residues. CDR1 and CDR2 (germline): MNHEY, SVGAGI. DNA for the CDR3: TGTGCCAGCAGTTACTCGGCAGGGACTCTCACAGATACGCAGTATTTT. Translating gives CASSYSAGTLTDTQYF.

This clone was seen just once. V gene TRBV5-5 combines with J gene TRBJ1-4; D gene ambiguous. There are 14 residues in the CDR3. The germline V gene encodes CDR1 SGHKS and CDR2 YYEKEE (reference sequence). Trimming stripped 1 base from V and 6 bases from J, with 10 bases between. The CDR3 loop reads CASSLTASDEKLFF. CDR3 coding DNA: TGTGCCAGCAGCTTGACAGCCTCCGATGAAAAACTGTTTTTT.

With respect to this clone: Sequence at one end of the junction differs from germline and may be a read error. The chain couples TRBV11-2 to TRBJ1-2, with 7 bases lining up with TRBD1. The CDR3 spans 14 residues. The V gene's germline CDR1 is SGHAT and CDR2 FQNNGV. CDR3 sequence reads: CASSLEAGTAIGRF. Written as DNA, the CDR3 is TGTGCCAGCAGCTTAGAAGCCGGGACAGCCATAGGACGCTTC.

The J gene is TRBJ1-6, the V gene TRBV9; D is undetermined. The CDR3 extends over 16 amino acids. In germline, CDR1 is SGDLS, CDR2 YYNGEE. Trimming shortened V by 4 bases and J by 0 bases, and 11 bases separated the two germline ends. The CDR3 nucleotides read TGTGCCAGCAGCCCGGAGACTAGCTCCTATAATTCACCCCTCCACTTT. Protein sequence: CASSPETSSYNSPLHF. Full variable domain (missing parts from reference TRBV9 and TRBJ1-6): DSGVTQTPKHLITATGQRVTLRCSPRSGDLSVYWYQQSLDQGLQFLIQYYNGEERAKGNILERFSAQQFPDLHSELNLSSLELGDSALYFCASSPETSSYNSPLHFGNGTRLTVT.

CDR3 sequence (DNA): TGTGCCAGCAGCGAACAGGAGTATAGTGATTCACCCCTCCACTTT. Protein: CASSEQEYSDSPLHF. The chain joins TRBV7-2 to TRBJ1-6; possible D gene TRBD1, 5 bases. Trimming took off 5 bases at V and 8 bases at J, with 16 bases between the two ends. Germline V gene lookup returns CDR1 SGHTA and CDR2 FQGNSA. The CDR3 length is 15 residues.

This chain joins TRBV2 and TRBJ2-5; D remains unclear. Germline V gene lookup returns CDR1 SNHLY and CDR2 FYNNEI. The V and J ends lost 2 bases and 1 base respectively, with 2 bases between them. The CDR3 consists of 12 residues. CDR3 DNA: TGTGCCAGCAGTGAAATCCAAGAGACCCAGTACTTC. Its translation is CASSEIQETQYF.

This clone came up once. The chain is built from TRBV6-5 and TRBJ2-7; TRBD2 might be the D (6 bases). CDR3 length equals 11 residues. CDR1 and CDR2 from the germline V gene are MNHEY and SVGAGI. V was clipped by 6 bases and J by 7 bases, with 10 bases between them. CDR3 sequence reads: CASRREWEQYF. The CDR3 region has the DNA TGTGCCAGCAGACGGGAGTGGGAGCAGTACTTC.

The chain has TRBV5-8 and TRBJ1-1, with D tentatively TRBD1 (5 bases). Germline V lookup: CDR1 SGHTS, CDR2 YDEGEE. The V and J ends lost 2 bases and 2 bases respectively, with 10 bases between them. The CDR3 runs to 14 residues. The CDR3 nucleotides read TGTGCCAGCAGCTTTAATGGGGGAAACACTGAAGCTTTCTTT. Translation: CASSFNGGNTEAFF.

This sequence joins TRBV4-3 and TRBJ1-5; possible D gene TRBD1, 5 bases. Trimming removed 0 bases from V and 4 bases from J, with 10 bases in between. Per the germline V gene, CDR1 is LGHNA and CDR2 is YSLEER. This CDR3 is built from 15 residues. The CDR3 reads CASSQDPGGNQPQHF. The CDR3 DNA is TGCGCCAGCAGCCAAGATCCGGGGGGGAATCAGCCCCAGCATTTT.

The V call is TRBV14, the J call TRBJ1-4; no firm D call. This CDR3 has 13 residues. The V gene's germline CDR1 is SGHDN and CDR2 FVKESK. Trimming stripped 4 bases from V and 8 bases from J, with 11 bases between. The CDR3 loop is CASSPLGREKLFF. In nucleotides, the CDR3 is TGTGCCAGCAGCCCGCTCGGACGAGAAAAACTGTTTTTT.

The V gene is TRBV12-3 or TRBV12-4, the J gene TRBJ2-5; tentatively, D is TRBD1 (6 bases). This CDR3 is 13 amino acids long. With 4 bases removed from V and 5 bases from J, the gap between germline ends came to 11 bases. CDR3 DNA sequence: TGTGCCAGCAGTTCAGGGGTCCGGGAGACCCAGTACTTC. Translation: CASSSGVRETQYF.

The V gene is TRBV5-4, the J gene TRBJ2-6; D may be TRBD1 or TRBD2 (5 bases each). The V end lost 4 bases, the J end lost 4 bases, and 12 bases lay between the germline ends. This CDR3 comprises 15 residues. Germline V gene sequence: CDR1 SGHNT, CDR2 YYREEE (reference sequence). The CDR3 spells CASSPGTLGANVLTF. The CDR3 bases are TGTGCCAGCAGCCCGGGGACGTTAGGGGCCAACGTCCTGACTTTC.

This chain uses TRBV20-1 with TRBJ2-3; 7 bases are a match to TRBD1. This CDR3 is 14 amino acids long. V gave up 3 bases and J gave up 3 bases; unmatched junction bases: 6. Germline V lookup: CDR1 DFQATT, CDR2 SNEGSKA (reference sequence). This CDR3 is CSASDRVGTDTQYF. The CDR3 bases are TGCAGTGCTAGTGACAGGGTTGGGACAGATACGCAGTATTTT.

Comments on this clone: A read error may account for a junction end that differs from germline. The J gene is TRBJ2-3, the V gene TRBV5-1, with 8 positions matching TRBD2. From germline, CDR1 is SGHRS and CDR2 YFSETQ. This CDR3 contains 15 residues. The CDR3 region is CASSLGLAGLDWSFF. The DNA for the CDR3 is TGCGCCAGCAGCCTCGGGTTAGCGGGGCTCGACTGGTCTTTTTTT.

CDR3 sequence (DNA): TGTGCCAGCTCACCACAAGCCAGGGATAACACTGAAGCTTTCTTT. As protein: CASSPQARDNTEAFF. This chain joins TRBV18 and TRBJ1-1; possibly TRBD1 for D (5 bases). CDR3 length equals 15 residues. The V end lost 1 base, the J end lost 2 bases, and 11 bases lay between the germline ends. The germline V gene has CDR1 KGHSH and CDR2 LQKENI.

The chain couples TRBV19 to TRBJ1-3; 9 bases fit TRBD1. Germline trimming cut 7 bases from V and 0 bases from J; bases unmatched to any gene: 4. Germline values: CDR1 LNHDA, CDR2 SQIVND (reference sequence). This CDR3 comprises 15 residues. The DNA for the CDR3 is TGTGCCAGTAATCACAGGGGGCTCTCTGGAAACACCATATATTTT. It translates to CASNHRGLSGNTIYF.

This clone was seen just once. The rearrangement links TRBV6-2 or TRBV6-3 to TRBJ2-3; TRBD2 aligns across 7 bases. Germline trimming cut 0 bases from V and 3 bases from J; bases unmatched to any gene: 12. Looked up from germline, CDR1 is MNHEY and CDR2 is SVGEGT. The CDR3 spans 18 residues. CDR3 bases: TGTGCCAGCAGTTACTCCGAATCCCAGGGAGGGAGTACAGATACGCAGTATTTT. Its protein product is CASSYSESQGGSTDTQYF.